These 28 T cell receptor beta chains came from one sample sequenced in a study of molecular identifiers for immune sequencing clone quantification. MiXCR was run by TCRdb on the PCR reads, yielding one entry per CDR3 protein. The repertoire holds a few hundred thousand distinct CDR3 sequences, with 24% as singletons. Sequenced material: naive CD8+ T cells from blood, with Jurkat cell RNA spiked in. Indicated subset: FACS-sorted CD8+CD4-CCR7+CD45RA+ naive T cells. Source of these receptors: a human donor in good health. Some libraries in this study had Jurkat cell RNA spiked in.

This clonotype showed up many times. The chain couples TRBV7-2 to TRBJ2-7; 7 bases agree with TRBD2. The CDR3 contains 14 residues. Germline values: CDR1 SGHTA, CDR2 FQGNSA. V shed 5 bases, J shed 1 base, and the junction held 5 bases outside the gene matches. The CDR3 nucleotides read TGTGCCAGCAGCCAATGGGGGGGTTCCTACGAGCAGTACTTC. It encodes CASSQWGGSYEQYF.

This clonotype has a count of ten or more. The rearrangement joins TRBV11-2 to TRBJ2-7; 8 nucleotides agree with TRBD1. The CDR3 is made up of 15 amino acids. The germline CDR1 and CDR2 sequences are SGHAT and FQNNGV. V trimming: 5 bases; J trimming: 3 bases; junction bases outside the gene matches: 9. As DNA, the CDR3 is TGTGCCAGCAGCATGGACAGGGACCATTACTACGAGCAGTACTTC. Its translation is CASSMDRDHYYEQYF.

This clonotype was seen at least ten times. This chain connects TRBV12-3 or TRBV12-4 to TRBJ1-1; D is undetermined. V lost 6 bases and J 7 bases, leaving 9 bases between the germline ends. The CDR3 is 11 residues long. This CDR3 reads CASRDGYEAFF. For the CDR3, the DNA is TGTGCCAGCAGAGACGGATATGAAGCTTTCTTT.

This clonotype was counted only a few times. In DNA form, the CDR3 reads TGTGCCAGCAGTTACTCGACGAGACAGGGTACCTACGAGCAGTACTTC. Translated, it gives CASSYSTRQGTYEQYF. The chain is built from TRBV6-2 or TRBV6-3 and TRBJ2-7; 7 nucleotides agree with TRBD1. Germline CDR1 and CDR2: MNHEY and SVGEGT. CDR3 length: 16 amino acids. Trimming cost V 0 bases and J 2 bases; bases outside gene matches: 7.

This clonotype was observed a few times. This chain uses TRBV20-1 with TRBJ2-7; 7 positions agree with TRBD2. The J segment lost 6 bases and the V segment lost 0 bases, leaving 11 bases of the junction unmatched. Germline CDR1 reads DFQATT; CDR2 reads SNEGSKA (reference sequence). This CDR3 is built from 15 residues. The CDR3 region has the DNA TGCAGTGCTAGAGATTTCGGACTAGGAAATCGCGAGCAGTACTTC. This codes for CSARDFGLGNREQYF.

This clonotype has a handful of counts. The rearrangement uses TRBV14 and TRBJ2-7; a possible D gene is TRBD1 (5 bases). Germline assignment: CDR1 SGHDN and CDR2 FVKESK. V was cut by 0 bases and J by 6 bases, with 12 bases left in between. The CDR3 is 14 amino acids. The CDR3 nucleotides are TGTGCCAGCAGCCAAGAGGGCCAGGGTCTCGAGCAGTACTTC. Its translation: CASSQEGQGLEQYF. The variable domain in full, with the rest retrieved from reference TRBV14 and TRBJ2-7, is EAGVTQFPSHSVIEKGQTVTLRCDPISGHDNLYWYRRVMGKEIKFLLHFVKESKQDESGMPNNRFLAERTGGTYSTLKVQPAELEDSGVYFCASSQEGQGLEQYFGPGTRLTVT.

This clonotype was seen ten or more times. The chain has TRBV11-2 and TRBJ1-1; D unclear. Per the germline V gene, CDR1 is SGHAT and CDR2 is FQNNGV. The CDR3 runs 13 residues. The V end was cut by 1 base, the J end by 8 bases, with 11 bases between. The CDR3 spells CASSLGPGTEAFF. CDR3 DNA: TGTGCCAGCAGCTTAGGACCGGGCACCGAAGCTTTCTTT.

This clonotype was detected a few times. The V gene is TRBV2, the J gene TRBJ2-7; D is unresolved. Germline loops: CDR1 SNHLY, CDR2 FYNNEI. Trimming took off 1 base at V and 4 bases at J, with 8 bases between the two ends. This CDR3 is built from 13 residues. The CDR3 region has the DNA TGTGCCAGCAGTGAAGGGGCCGTGTACGAGCAGTACTTC. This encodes CASSEGAVYEQYF.

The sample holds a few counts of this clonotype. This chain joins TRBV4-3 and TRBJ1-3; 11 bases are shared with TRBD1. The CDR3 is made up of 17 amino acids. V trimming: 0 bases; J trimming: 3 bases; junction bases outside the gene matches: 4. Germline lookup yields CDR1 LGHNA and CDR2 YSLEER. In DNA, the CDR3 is TGCGCCAGCAGCCAAGATCGGACAGGGGGCGGTGGAAACACCATATATTTT. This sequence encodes CASSQDRTGGGGNTIYF.

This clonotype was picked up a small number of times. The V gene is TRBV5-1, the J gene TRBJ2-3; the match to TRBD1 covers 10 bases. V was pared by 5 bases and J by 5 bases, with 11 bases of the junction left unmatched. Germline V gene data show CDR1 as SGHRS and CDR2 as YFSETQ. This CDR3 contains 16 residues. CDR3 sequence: CASRTGQGRPRDTQYF. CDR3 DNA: TGCGCCAGCAGAACGGGACAGGGGCGTCCAAGAGATACGCAGTATTTT.

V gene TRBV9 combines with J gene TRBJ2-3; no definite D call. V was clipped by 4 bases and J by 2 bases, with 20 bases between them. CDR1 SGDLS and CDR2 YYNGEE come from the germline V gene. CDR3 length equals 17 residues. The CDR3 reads CASSPRTLQPLTDTQYF. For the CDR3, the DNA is TGTGCCAGCAGCCCCAGGACGCTTCAACCCCTCACAGATACGCAGTATTTT.

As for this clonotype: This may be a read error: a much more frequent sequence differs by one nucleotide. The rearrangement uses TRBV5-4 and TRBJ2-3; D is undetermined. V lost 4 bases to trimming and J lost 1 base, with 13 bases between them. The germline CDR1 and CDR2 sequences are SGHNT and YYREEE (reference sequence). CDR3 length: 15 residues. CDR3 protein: CASSDPLYGTDTQYF. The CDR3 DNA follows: TGTGCCAGCAGCGATCCCCTTTATGGCACAGATACGCAGTATTTT.

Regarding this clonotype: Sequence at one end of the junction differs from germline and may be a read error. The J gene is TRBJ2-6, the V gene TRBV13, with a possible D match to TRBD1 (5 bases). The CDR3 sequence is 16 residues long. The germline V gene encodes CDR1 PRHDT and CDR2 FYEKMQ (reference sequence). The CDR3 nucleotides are TGTGCCAGCAGCTCCCAGGCGCTCTCTGGGGCCAACGTCCCGACTTTC. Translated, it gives CASSSQALSGANVPTF.

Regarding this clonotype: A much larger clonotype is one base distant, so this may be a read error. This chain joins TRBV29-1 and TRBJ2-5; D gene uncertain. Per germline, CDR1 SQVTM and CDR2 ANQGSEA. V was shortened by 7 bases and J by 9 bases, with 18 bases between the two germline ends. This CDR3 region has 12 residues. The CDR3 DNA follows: TGCAGCGCTGTTCCTGAGATGGGTTCCCAGTACTTC. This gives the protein CSAVPEMGSQYF.

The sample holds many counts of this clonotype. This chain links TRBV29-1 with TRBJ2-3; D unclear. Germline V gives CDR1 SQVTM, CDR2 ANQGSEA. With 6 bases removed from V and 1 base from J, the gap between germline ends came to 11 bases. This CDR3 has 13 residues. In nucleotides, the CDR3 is TGCAGCGTCAGATTTCAAGGCACAGATACGCAGTATTTT. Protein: CSVRFQGTDTQYF.

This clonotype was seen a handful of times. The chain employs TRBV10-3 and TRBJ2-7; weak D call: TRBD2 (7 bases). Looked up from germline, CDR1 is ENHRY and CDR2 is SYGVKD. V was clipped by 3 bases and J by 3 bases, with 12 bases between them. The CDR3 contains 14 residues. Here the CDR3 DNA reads TGTGCCATCAGTGAAACGGGGGGCAGCTACGAGCAGTACTTC. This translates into CAISETGGSYEQYF.

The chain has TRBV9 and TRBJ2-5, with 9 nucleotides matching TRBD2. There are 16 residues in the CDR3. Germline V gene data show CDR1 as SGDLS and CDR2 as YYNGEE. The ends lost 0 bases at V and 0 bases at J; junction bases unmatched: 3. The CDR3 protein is CASSVAASGDQETQYF. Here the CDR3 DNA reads TGTGCCAGCAGCGTAGCGGCTAGCGGGGACCAAGAGACCCAGTACTTC.

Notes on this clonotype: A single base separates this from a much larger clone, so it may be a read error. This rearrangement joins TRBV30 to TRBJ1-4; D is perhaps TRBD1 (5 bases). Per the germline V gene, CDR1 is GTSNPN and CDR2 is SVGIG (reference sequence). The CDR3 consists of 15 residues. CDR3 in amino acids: CAYLVGTPGGEKPFF. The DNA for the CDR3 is TGTGCCTATTTAGTCGGGACCCCGGGCGGTGAAAAACCGTTTTTT.

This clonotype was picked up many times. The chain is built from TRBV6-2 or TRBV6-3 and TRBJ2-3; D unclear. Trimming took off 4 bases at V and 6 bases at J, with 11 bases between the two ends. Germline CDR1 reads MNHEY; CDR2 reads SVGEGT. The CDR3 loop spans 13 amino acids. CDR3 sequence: CASSSIRQDTQYF. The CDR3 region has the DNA TGTGCCAGCAGTTCGATACGGCAGGATACGCAGTATTTT.

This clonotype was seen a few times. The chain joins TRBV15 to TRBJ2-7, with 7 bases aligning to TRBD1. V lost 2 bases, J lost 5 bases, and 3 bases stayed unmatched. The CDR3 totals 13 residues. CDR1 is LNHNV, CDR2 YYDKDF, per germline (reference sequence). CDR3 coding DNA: TGTGCCACCAGCAGACCAGACAGGGACGAGCAGTACTTC. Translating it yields CATSRPDRDEQYF.

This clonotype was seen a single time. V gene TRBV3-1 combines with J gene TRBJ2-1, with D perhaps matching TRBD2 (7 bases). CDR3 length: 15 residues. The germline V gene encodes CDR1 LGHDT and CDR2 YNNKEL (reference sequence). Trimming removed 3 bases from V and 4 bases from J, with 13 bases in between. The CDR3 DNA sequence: TGTGCCAGCAGCCACAGGGGAGCGGGGTACAATGAGCAGTTCTTC. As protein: CASSHRGAGYNEQFF.

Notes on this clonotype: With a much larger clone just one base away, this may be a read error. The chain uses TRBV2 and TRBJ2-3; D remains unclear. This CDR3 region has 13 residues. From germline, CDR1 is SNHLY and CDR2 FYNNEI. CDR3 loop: CASMGWSTATQYF. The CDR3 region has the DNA TGTGCCAGCATGGGCTGGAGCACAGCTACGCAGTATTTT.

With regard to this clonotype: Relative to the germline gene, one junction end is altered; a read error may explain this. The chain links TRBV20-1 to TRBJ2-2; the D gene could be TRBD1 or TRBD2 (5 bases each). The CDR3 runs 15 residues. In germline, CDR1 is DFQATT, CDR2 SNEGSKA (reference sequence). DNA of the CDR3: TGCAGTGCTAAATTGGTACATGACTACACCGGGGCGCTGTTTTTT. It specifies CSAKLVHDYTGALFF.

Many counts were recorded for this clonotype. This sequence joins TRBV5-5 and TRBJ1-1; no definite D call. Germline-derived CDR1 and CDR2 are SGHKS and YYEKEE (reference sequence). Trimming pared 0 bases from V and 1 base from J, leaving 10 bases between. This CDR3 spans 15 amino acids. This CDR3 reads CASSLVPVENTEAFF. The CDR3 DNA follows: TGTGCCAGCAGCTTGGTACCGGTAGAGAACACTGAAGCTTTCTTT.

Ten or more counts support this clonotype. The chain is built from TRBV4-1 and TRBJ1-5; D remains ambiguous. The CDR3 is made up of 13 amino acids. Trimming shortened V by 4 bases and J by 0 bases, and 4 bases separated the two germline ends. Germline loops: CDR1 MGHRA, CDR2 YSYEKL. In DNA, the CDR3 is TGCGCCAGCAGCCCCCATAGCAATCAGCCCCAGCATTTT. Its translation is CASSPHSNQPQHF.

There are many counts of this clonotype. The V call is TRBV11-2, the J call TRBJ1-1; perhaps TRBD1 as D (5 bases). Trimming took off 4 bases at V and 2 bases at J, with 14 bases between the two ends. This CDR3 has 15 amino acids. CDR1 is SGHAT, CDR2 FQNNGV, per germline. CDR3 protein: CASSSPRQLNTEAFF. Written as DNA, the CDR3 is TGTGCCAGCAGCTCGCCTCGACAGCTAAACACTGAAGCTTTCTTT.

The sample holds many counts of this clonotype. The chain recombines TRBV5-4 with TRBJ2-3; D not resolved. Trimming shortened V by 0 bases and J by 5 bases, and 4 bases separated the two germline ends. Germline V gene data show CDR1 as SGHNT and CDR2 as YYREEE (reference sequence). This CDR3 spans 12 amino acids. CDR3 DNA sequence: TGTGCCAGCAGCTTGGCCGAAGATACGCAGTATTTT. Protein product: CASSLAEDTQYF.

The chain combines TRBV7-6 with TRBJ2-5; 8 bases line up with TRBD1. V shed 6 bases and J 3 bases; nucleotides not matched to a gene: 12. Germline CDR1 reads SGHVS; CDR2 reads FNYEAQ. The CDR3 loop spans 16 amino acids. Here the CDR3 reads CASSPLLGQEKETQYF. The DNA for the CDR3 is TGTGCCAGCAGTCCTCTCTTGGGACAGGAAAAAGAGACCCAGTACTTC.